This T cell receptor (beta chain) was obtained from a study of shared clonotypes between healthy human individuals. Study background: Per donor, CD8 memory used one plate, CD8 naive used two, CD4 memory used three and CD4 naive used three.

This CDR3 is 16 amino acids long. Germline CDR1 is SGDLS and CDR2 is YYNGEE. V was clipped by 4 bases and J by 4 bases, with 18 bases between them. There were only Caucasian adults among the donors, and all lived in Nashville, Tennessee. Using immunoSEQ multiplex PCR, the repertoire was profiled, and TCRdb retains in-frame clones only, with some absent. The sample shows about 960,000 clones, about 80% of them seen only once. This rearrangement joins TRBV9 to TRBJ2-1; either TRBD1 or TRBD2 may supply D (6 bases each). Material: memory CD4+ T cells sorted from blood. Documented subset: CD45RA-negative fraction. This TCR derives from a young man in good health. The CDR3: CASSPRTQGGYNEQFF. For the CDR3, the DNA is TGTGCCAGCAGCCCCCGGACCCAAGGGGGGTACAATGAGCAGTTCTTC.